The source of this T cell receptor beta chain is a study of identical twins. The length of the CDR3 is 14 residues. The V gene lost 3 bases and the J gene lost 2 bases, with 8 bases spanning the gap. Germline V gene sequence: CDR1 KGHSH, CDR2 LQKENI. It was template switching that added a universal primer site, and there were unique molecular identifiers on the cDNA. In TCRdb, the 5' RACE reads were re-called with MiXCR into one record per CDR3 protein. The sample records nearly 650,000 distinct CDR3 sequences, less than 9% being singletons. About this clonotype itself: The target antigen is unknown.

Whole-study findings and limits: Twins' surplus sharing was weaker for beta out-of-frame sequences. Invariant MAIT and iNKT cells may have partly biased zero-insertion analyses. Model-predicted out-of-frame TCR alpha sharing fell below observed values in monozygotic twins.

The sample also formed part of further work on yellow fever vaccine responses in identical twins.

Sequencing input: PBMCs. V usage is TRBV18 and J usage is TRBJ2-1; D not resolved. The clonotype comes from a young woman in good health. The CDR3, as DNA: TGTGCCAGCTCACCCGCCGCACCCTACAATGAGCAGTTCTTC. This translates into CASSPAAPYNEQFF.